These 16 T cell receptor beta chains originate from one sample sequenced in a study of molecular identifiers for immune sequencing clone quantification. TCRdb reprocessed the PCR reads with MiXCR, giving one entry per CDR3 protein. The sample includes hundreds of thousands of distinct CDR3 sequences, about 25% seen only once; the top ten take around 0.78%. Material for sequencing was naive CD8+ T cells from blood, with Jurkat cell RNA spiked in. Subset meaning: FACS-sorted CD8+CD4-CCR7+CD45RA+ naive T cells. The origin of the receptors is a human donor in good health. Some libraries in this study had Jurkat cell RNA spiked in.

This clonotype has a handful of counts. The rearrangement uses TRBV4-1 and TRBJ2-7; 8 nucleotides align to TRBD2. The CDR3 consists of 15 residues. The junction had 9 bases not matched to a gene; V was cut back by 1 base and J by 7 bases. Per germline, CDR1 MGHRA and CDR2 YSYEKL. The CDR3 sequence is CASSQGAPAGGEQYF. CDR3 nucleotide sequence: TGCGCCAGCAGCCAAGGAGCCCCGGCGGGGGGAGAGCAGTACTTC.

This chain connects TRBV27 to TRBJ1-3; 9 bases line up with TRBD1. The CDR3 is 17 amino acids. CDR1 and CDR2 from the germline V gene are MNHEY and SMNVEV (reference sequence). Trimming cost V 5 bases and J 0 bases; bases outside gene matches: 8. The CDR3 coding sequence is TGTGCCAGCAGTCCGCTACCGACAGGGGGCTCTGGAAACACCATATATTTT. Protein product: CASSPLPTGGSGNTIYF.

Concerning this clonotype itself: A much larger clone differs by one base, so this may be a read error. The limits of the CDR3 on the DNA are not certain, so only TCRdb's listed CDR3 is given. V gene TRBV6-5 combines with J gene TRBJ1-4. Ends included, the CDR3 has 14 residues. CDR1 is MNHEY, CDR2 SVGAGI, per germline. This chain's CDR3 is CASSSSNDSEKLFF.

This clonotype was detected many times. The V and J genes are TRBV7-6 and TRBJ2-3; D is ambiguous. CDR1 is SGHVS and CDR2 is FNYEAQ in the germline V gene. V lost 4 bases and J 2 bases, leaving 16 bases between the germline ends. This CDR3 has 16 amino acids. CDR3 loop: CASSYRLRGDTDTQYF. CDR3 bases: TGTGCCAGCAGCTACCGTTTGCGCGGCGACACAGATACGCAGTATTTT.

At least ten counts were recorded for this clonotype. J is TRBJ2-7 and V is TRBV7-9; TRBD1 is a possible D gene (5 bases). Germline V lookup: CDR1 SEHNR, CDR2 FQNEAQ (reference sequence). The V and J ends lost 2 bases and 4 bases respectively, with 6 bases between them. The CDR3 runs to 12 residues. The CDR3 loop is CASSLKGYEQYF. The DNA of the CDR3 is TGTGCCAGCAGCTTAAAGGGGTACGAGCAGTACTTC.

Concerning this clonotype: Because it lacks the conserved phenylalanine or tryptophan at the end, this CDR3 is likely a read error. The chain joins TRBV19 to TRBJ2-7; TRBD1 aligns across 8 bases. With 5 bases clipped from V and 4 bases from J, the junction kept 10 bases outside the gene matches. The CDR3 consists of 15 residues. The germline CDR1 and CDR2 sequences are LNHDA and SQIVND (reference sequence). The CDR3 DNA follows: TGTGCCAGTAGTCTCGGACAGGGAGTAGGATACGAGCAGTACCTC. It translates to CASSLGQGVGYEQYL.

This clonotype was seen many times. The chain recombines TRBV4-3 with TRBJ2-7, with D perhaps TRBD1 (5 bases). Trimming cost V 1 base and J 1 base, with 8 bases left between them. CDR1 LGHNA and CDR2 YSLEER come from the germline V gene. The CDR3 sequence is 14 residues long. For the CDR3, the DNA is TGCGCCAGCAGCCAAGCCCAGGGTTCCTACGAGCAGTACTTC. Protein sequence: CASSQAQGSYEQYF.

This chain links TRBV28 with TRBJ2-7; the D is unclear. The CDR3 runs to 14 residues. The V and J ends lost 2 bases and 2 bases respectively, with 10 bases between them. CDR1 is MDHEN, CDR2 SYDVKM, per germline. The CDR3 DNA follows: TGTGCCAGCAGTTTAGGAATGACGACCTACGAGCAGTACTTC. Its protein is CASSLGMTTYEQYF.

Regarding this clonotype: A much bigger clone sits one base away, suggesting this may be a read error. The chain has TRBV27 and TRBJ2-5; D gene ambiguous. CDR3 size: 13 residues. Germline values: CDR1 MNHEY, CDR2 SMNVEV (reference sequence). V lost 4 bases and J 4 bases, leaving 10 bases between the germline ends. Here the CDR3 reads CASSYCPRETQYF. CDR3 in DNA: TGTGCCAGCAGTTACTGCCCCCGAGAGACCCAGTACTTC.

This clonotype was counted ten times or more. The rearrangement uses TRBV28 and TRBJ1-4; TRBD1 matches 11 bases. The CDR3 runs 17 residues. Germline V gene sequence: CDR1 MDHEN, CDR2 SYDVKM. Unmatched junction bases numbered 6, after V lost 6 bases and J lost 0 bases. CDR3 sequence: CASRAGTGGSTNEKLFF. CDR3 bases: TGTGCCAGCAGGGCCGGGACAGGGGGTTCAACTAATGAAAAACTGTTTTTT.

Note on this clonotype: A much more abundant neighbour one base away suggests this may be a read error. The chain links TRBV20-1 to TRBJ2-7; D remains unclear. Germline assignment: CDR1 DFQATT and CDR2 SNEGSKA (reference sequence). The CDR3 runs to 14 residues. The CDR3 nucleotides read TGCAGTGCTGTCAGGCCAACGAGGCCCTACGAGCAGTGCTTC. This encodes CSAVRPTRPYEQCF.

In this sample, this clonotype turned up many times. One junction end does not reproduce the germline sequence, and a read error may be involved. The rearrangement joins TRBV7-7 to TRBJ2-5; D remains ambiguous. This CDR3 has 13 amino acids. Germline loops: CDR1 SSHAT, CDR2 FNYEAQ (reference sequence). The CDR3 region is CASSLVMEETQYF. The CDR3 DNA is TGTGCTAGCAGCTTAGTGATGGAAGAGACCCAGTACTTC.

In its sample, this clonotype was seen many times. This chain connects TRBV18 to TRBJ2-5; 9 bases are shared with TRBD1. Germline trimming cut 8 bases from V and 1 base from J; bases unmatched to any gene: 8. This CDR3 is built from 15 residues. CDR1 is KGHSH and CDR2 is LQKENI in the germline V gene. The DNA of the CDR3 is TGTGCCAGCAGTCCTCCGGGACAGGGCCAAGAGACCCAGTACTTC. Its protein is CASSPPGQGQETQYF.

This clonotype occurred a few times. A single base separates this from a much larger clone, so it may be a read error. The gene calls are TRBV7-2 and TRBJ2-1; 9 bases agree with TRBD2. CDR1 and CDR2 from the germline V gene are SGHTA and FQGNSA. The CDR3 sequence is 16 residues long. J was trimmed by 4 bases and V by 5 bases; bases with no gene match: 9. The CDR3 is CASSIDAGLAYNEQFF. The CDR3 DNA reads TGTGCCAGCAGCATAGACGCGGGACTAGCTTACAATGAGCAGTTCTTC.

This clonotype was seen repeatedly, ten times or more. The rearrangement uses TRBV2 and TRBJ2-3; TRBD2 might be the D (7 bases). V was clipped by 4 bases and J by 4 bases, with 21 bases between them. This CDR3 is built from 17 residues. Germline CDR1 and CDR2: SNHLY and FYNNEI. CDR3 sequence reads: CASSVTTGGGGPDTQYF. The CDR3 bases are TGTGCCAGCAGTGTCACAACTGGCGGGGGCGGGCCAGATACGCAGTATTTT.

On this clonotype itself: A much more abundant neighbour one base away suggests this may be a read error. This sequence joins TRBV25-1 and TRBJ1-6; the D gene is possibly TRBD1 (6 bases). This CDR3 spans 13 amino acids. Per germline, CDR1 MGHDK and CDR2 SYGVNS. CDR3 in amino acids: CASSDTGSSRLHF. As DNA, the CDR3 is TGTGCCAGCAGTGATACAGGGAGTTCACGCCTCCACTTT.